The 9 T cell receptor beta chains below all came from one sample that was sequenced in a study of cytomegalovirus exposure and HLA in healthy donors. Researchers ran the PCR with 60 Vbeta and 13 Jbeta primers. The data were produced by immunoSEQ multiplex PCR, yet TCRdb's version contains in-frame clones alone and is incomplete. The sample lists about 230,000 clones, more than 75% occurring once. Source material: PBMCs. The origin of the receptors is a human donor in good health.

V gene TRBV27 combines with J gene TRBJ2-1; D is possibly TRBD2 (5 bases). V was trimmed by 7 bases and J by 8 bases, leaving 9 bases between them. The germline CDR1 and CDR2 sequences are MNHEY and SMNVEV (reference sequence). The CDR3 spans 11 residues. CDR3 residues: CASNLAHEQFF. CDR3 sequence (DNA): TGTGCCAGCAATCTAGCCCATGAGCAGTTCTTC.

The J gene is TRBJ1-3, the V gene TRBV2; TRBD1 matches 9 bases. The V gene's germline CDR1 is SNHLY and CDR2 FYNNEI. The V gene end was trimmed by 8 bases and the J gene end by 4 bases; junction bases not matched to a gene: 6. The CDR3 is made up of 14 amino acids. The CDR3 DNA reads as TGTGCCAGCGGCCGGACAGGGGACGGAAACACCATATATTTT. This sequence encodes CASGRTGDGNTIYF.

This clone has more than one count but fewer than ten. V usage is TRBV6-5 and J usage is TRBJ2-5; the match to TRBD1 covers 8 bases. With 2 bases clipped from V and 5 bases from J, the junction kept 7 bases outside the gene matches. Germline CDR1 and CDR2: MNHEY and SVGAGI. CDR3 size: 15 residues. CDR3 sequence reads: CASSYRQGLGETQYF. In DNA form, the CDR3 reads TGTGCCAGCAGTTACCGACAGGGGTTGGGCGAGACCCAGTACTTC.

The chain is built from TRBV19 and TRBJ2-5; 7 positions agree with TRBD2. This CDR3 has 17 amino acids. With V trimmed by 5 bases and J by 0 bases, 12 bases remained unmatched. Germline lookup yields CDR1 LNHDA and CDR2 SQIVND (reference sequence). CDR3 in amino acids: CASSVNSGFHYQETQYF. The CDR3, as DNA: TGTGCCAGTAGTGTAAATAGCGGGTTCCATTACCAAGAGACCCAGTACTTC.

This chain links TRBV7-8 with TRBJ2-1; D is perhaps TRBD2 (6 bases). Trimming pared 3 bases from V and 5 bases from J, leaving 29 bases between. Germline-derived CDR1 and CDR2 are SGHVS and FQNEAQ. The CDR3 extends over 20 amino acids. The CDR3 loop is CASSFLGGSGGVYGNNEQFF. The DNA of the CDR3 is TGTGCCAGCAGCTTTCTCGGGGGTAGCGGAGGGGTATACGGTAACAATGAGCAGTTCTTC.

This chain uses TRBV4-3 with TRBJ2-5; 9 bases align to TRBD2. V dropped 0 bases and J dropped 4; count of bases not matched to a gene: 6. The germline gives CDR1 LGHNA, CDR2 YSLEER. The CDR3 runs 16 residues. CDR3 coding DNA: TGCGCCAGCAGCCAAGATTGGCTAGCGGGAAGAGAGACCCAGTACTTC. Its protein is CASSQDWLAGRETQYF.

This clone showed up just a few times. The chain couples TRBV14 to TRBJ2-2; 7 bases are shared with TRBD1. Germline CDR1 and CDR2: SGHDN and FVKESK. The CDR3 covers 17 residues. V dropped 4 bases and J dropped 1; count of bases not matched to a gene: 9. DNA of the CDR3: TGTGCCAGCAGCCCTCTGCCCGGACAGGAGAACACCGGGGAGCTGTTTTTT. Amino acids: CASSPLPGQENTGELFF.

The chain couples TRBV18 to TRBJ1-1, with D possibly TRBD1 on 5 matching bases. Germline V gives CDR1 KGHSH, CDR2 LQKENI. V dropped 2 bases and J dropped 4 bases, with 26 bases sitting between them. The CDR3 extends over 19 amino acids. The DNA of the CDR3 is TGTGCCAGCTCACCAACGATGGGAGGGTTCGGGGGGACGAGCACTGAAGCTTTCTTT. Amino acid sequence: CASSPTMGGFGGTSTEAFF. The full variable domain, completed using reference TRBV18 and TRBJ1-1, is NAGVMQNPRHLVRRRGQEARLRCSPMKGHSHVYWYRQLPEEGLKFMVYLQKENIIDESGMPKERFSAEFPKEGPSILRIQQVVRGDSAAYFCASSPTMGGFGGTSTEAFFGQGTRLTVV.

The gene calls are TRBV19 and TRBJ2-7, with 9 bases identical to TRBD2. With V trimmed by 1 base and J by 0 bases, 4 bases remained unmatched. The CDR3 is 16 amino acids. Germline loops: CDR1 LNHDA, CDR2 SQIVND (reference sequence). The CDR3 loop is CASSIAAGGSSYEQYF. CDR3 nucleotide sequence: TGTGCCAGTAGTATAGCGGCGGGGGGGAGCTCCTACGAGCAGTACTTC.